Below, 12 T cell receptor beta chains from the same sample are listed, as sequenced in a study of T-cell memory formation after mild COVID-19. TCRdb re-called the 5' RACE reads through MiXCR, storing one row per CDR3 protein. The data contain 350,000 to 500,000 distinct CDR3 sequences, roughly a quarter of them singletons. The sample comprised PBMCs or a T cell subset sorted from them (not recorded which). All receptors come from an adult woman who had mild COVID-19 (a few samples of this study predate the infection). Cell type and time point are not known.

This chain joins TRBV7-9 and TRBJ2-7; D remains ambiguous. Germline values: CDR1 SEHNR, CDR2 FQNEAQ (reference sequence). With 1 base removed from V and 0 bases from J, the gap between germline ends came to 13 bases. The CDR3 totals 16 residues. CDR3 in amino acids: CASSLGVAAVSYEQYF. DNA of the CDR3: TGTGCCAGCAGCTTAGGAGTTGCCGCTGTCTCCTACGAGCAGTACTTC.

This chain uses TRBV20-1 with TRBJ1-1; 9 bases fit TRBD1. The V and J ends lost 2 bases and 3 bases, in that order; junction bases with no gene match: 4. Germline V lookup: CDR1 DFQATT, CDR2 SNEGSKA (reference sequence). The CDR3 has 14 amino acids. CDR3 bases: TGCAGTGCTAGATTTACAGGGGGCCACACTGAAGCTTTCTTT. It yields the protein CSARFTGGHTEAFF.

The V and J genes are TRBV4-2 and TRBJ1-4; D unclear. This CDR3 comprises 15 residues. Germline loops: CDR1 LGHNA, CDR2 YNFKEQ. Trimming left V 4 bases short and J 4 bases short, with 13 bases between. The CDR3 region is CASSRFAQNNEKLFF. CDR3 nucleotide sequence: TGTGCCAGCAGCCGGTTCGCACAGAATAATGAAAAACTGTTTTTT.

The V and J genes are TRBV3-1 and TRBJ2-2; 10 bases line up with TRBD2. Per germline, CDR1 LGHDT and CDR2 YNNKEL (reference sequence). CDR3 length: 17 amino acids. V was clipped by 0 bases and J by 4 bases; unmatched bases: 5. CDR3 coding DNA: TGTGCCAGCAGCCAAGAGTCGCTAGCGGGAGTCACCGGGGAGCTGTTTTTT. It specifies CASSQESLAGVTGELFF.

This clonotype was seen only a few times. The J gene is TRBJ1-1, the V gene TRBV3-1; D not resolved. The CDR3 totals 14 residues. V was shortened by 0 bases and J by 6 bases, with 11 bases between the two germline ends. Germline V CDR1 and CDR2: LGHDT, YNNKEL (reference sequence). The CDR3 is CASSQDHGRSEAFF. CDR3 sequence (DNA): TGTGCCAGCAGCCAAGATCACGGCCGATCTGAAGCTTTCTTT.

The chain employs TRBV20-1 and TRBJ2-4; D not resolved. CDR1 DFQATT and CDR2 SNEGSKA come from the germline V gene (reference sequence). Trimming took off 0 bases at V and 0 bases at J, with 6 bases between the two ends. The CDR3 contains 14 residues. The DNA of the CDR3 is TGCAGTGCTAGAGATATGTTAGCCAAAAACATTCAGTACTTC. Protein: CSARDMLAKNIQYF.

In this sample, this clonotype turned up once. V is TRBV24-1 and J is TRBJ1-2; 8 bases align to TRBD1. Looked up from germline, CDR1 is KGHDR and CDR2 is SFDVKD. CDR3 length: 13 amino acids. Trimming took 5 bases from V and 6 from J; bases not matched to a gene: 4. DNA for the CDR3: TGTGCCACCAGTGGCGGACAGGGCCATGGCTACACCTTC. Translating it yields CATSGGQGHGYTF.

The table lists this clonotype with a few counts. The chain joins TRBV7-2 to TRBJ2-5, with 7 bases aligning to TRBD1. The CDR3 runs to 15 residues. V lost 7 bases to trimming and J lost 6 bases; unmatched junction nucleotides: 14. The V gene's germline CDR1 is SGHTA and CDR2 FQGNSA. The CDR3 loop is CASIKQGVRGKTQYF. The DNA of the CDR3 is TGTGCCAGCATTAAGCAGGGGGTCCGAGGGAAGACCCAGTACTTC.

There are a few counts of this clonotype. This chain uses TRBV18 with TRBJ2-1, with 13 nucleotides matching TRBD2. The CDR3 has 18 residues. Trimming cost V 1 base and J 9 bases; bases outside gene matches: 12. Germline values: CDR1 KGHSH, CDR2 LQKENI. CDR3 nucleotides: TGTGCCAGCTCACCACTTATACGACTAGCGGGAGGAAAGGCTGAGCAGTTCTTC. Translation: CASSPLIRLAGGKAEQFF.

This clonotype has only a few counts. The rearrangement joins TRBV5-5 to TRBJ1-2, with unresolved D. Trimming removed 5 bases from V and 2 bases from J, with 16 bases in between. Per germline, CDR1 SGHKS and CDR2 YYEKEE (reference sequence). The CDR3 has 15 amino acids. This chain's CDR3 is CASRLAETRNYGYTF. CDR3 DNA: TGTGCCAGCAGGTTAGCAGAGACAAGAAACTATGGCTACACCTTC.

This clonotype was picked up a small number of times. This chain connects TRBV7-3 to TRBJ2-1, with D possibly being TRBD2 (6 bases). V was cut by 2 bases and J by 1 base, with 18 bases left in between. CDR3 length: 18 amino acids. Germline assignment: CDR1 SGHTA and CDR2 FQGTGA. The CDR3 region is CASSLFSGGEASYNEQFF. The CDR3 DNA sequence: TGTGCCAGCAGCTTATTCTCGGGCGGGGAGGCGTCCTACAATGAGCAGTTCTTC.

This clonotype has at least ten counts. This sequence joins TRBV7-2 and TRBJ2-3, with TRBD2 matching 8 bases. CDR3 size: 15 residues. Trimming cost V 3 bases and J 1 base; bases outside gene matches: 3. Per the germline V gene, CDR1 is SGHTA and CDR2 is FQGNSA. CDR3 coding DNA: TGTGCCAGCAGCTTCGGGGGGGGCCGCACAGATACGCAGTATTTT. It is translated as CASSFGGGRTDTQYF.